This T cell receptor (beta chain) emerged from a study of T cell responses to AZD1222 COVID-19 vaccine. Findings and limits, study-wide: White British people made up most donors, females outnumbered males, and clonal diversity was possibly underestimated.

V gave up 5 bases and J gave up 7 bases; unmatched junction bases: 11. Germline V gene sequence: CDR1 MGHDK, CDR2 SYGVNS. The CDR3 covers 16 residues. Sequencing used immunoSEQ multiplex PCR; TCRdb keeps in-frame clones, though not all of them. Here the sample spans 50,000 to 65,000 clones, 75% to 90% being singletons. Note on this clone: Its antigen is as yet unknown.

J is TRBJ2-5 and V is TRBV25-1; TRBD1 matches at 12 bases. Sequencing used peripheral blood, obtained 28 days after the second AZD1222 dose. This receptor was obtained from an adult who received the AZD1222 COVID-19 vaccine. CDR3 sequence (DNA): TGTGCCAGCAGTCCGCCCGGGACAGGGGGCTATACGACCCAGTACTTC. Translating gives CASSPPGTGGYTTQYF.